One and the same sample provided the 30 T cell receptor beta chains below, sequenced in a study of blood T cells in healthy people across ages. A second PCR of roughly 7 to 11 cycles used a sample-barcoded 5' primer and a J-beta primer mix. TCRdb fed the 5' RACE reads into MiXCR, producing one record per CDR3 protein. The sample has around 990,000 distinct CDR3 sequences, around two fifths seen once. Input material: blood. These receptor sequences come from a man aged 18 to 29 in good health.

This clonotype has just a few counts. This chain joins TRBV20-1 and TRBJ1-2; 7 nucleotides align to TRBD1. Trimming took 0 bases from V and 3 from J; bases not matched to a gene: 7. The CDR3 spans 15 residues. Germline CDR1 and CDR2: DFQATT and SNEGSKA (reference sequence). Written as DNA, the CDR3 is TGCAGTGCTAGAGATTTCAGGGGGTCACACTATGGCTACACCTTC. It codes for CSARDFRGSHYGYTF.

The chain links TRBV7-3 to TRBJ2-1, with D perhaps matching TRBD2 (5 bases). This CDR3 is built from 17 residues. Per germline, CDR1 SGHTA and CDR2 FQGTGA. Trimming stripped 5 bases from V and 9 bases from J, with 26 bases between. In DNA, the CDR3 is TGTGCCAGCAGCGTAGACCCTACTAAGGCGCTAGCTGGTGAGCAGTTCTTC. Translating gives CASSVDPTKALAGEQFF.

This chain links TRBV15 with TRBJ2-1, with a tentative D call TRBD1 (5 bases). The CDR3 totals 16 residues. Germline V CDR1 and CDR2: LNHNV, YYDKDF (reference sequence). Deletions cut 2 bases from V and 4 bases from J, with 15 bases between. The CDR3 DNA follows: TGTGCCACCAGCAGAAAAGACAGTCAGGGATACAATGAGCAGTTCTTC. Its protein is CATSRKDSQGYNEQFF.

The V gene is TRBV15, the J gene TRBJ2-1, with 9 bases that match TRBD1. The CDR3 consists of 15 residues. J lost 10 bases, V lost 0 bases, and 7 bases had no gene match. CDR1 is LNHNV, CDR2 YYDKDF, per germline (reference sequence). This CDR3 is CATSREGTGFDEQFF. The DNA for the CDR3 is TGTGCCACCAGCAGAGAGGGGACAGGGTTCGACGAGCAGTTCTTC.

In regard to this clonotype: Because the CDR3 is missing its conserved closing phenylalanine or tryptophan, this is likely a read error. This chain joins TRBV20-1 and TRBJ2-4; possible D gene TRBD2, 6 bases. With the DNA end fitting TRBJ2-7 better, the J assignment may be wrong. The CDR3 is made up of 14 amino acids. CDR1 is DFQATT and CDR2 is SNEGSKA in the germline V gene (reference sequence). CDR3 nucleotides: TGCAGTGCTAGTGGTAGGGCAGGAGGGTACGAGCAGTACATC. Amino acid sequence: CSASGRAGGYEQYI.

The rearrangement joins TRBV6-5 to TRBJ1-1, with D possibly TRBD1 on 6 matching bases. The V gene's germline CDR1 is MNHEY and CDR2 SVGAGI. This CDR3 comprises 16 residues. Trimming took off 0 bases at V and 0 bases at J, with 11 bases between the two ends. CDR3 in amino acids: CASSYSGRGLNTEAFF. For the CDR3, the DNA is TGTGCCAGCAGTTACTCAGGCAGGGGACTGAACACTGAAGCTTTCTTT.

Concerning this clonotype itself: An end of the junction does not agree with germline; a read error may underlie this. CDR3 amino acids: CSAIAFSDQPQHF. CDR3 bases: TGCAGTGCTATCGCCTTTAGCGATCAGCCCCAGCATTTT. The V and J genes are TRBV20-1 and TRBJ1-5, with D uncertain. The CDR3 contains 13 residues. Germline CDR1 and CDR2: DFQATT and SNEGSKA (reference sequence).

This clonotype was detected ten times or more. The genes are TRBV27 and TRBJ1-1; D gene uncertain. Per germline, CDR1 MNHEY and CDR2 SMNVEV (reference sequence). Deletions cut 0 bases from V and 1 base from J, with 3 bases between. There are 13 residues in the CDR3. CDR3: CASSLSENTEAFF. The DNA for the CDR3 is TGTGCCAGCAGTTTATCGGAGAACACTGAAGCTTTCTTT.

This clonotype was seen repeatedly, ten times or more. V is TRBV4-3 and J is TRBJ2-1; TRBD1 is a possible D gene (5 bases). This CDR3 is built from 16 residues. Germline lookup yields CDR1 LGHNA and CDR2 YSLEER. V lost 1 base to trimming and J lost 7 bases, with 17 bases between them. The CDR3 region has the DNA TGCGCCAGCAGCCAAGGGTTTGGGGCCGTAGTGAATGAGCAGTTCTTC. Encoded protein: CASSQGFGAVVNEQFF.

This clonotype was seen a few times. The chain combines TRBV13 with TRBJ1-2; possible D gene TRBD1, 6 bases. Trimming took off 1 base at V and 7 bases at J, with 13 bases between the two ends. This CDR3 region has 14 residues. Germline-derived CDR1 and CDR2 are PRHDT and FYEKMQ (reference sequence). DNA for the CDR3: TGTGCCAGCAGCTTAGAGGGGGGCTTTAGTGGCTACACCTTC. It yields the protein CASSLEGGFSGYTF.

This clonotype appeared a few times. The chain recombines TRBV18 with TRBJ2-5; 11 bases map to TRBD1. The CDR3 loop spans 16 amino acids. V dropped 5 bases and J dropped 1; count of bases not matched to a gene: 6. Looked up from germline, CDR1 is KGHSH and CDR2 is LQKENI. CDR3 DNA: TGTGCCAGCTCAGACCGGGACAGGGGGATCCAAGAGACCCAGTACTTC. It encodes CASSDRDRGIQETQYF.

The chain combines TRBV7-9 with TRBJ2-3; TRBD1 matches 9 bases. Germline lookup yields CDR1 SEHNR and CDR2 FQNEAQ (reference sequence). The V segment lost 5 bases and the J segment 8 bases; nucleotides outside the gene matches: 14. This CDR3 has 16 amino acids. The CDR3 reads CASSRPGQGVGSTQYF. DNA for the CDR3: TGTGCCAGCAGCCGACCGGGACAGGGAGTTGGGAGTACGCAGTATTTT.

The table lists this clonotype with a few counts. The chain uses TRBV7-2 and TRBJ2-1; D unresolved. V was pared by 2 bases and J by 1 base, with 12 bases between. Germline V gives CDR1 SGHTA, CDR2 FQGNSA. The CDR3 is made up of 16 amino acids. The CDR3 loop is CASSLRMGRSYNEQFF. DNA of the CDR3: TGTGCCAGCAGCTTACGTATGGGCAGATCCTACAATGAGCAGTTCTTC.

The chain is built from TRBV5-1 and TRBJ1-2, with 7 bases fitting TRBD1. CDR1 is SGHRS and CDR2 is YFSETQ in the germline V gene. Unmatched junction bases numbered 9, after V lost 3 bases and J lost 4 bases. The CDR3 covers 15 residues. The CDR3 bases are TGCGCCAGCAGCTATACAGGGGATGAGGGCTATGGCTACACCTTC. Its translation: CASSYTGDEGYGYTF.

The chain links TRBV29-1 to TRBJ1-1; D uncertain. This CDR3 is built from 10 residues. Per germline, CDR1 SQVTM and CDR2 ANQGSEA. The V end lost 7 bases, the J end lost 8 bases, and 11 bases lay between the germline ends. Here the CDR3 reads CSGGPGEAFF. The CDR3 DNA is TGCAGCGGCGGGCCCGGAGAAGCTTTCTTT.

In this sample, this clonotype turned up a few times. The chain has TRBV5-6 and TRBJ2-7; either TRBD1 or TRBD2 may fit D (6 bases each). CDR3 size: 16 residues. Trimming cost V 2 bases and J 4 bases, with 19 bases left between them. Germline CDR1 reads SGHDT; CDR2 reads YYEEEE. The chain's CDR3 is CASSFYHGGLVYEQYF. In DNA form, the CDR3 reads TGTGCCAGCAGCTTTTATCATGGGGGGCTTGTTTACGAGCAGTACTTC.

This clonotype was observed a handful of times. The chain recombines TRBV20-1 with TRBJ1-4; D remains unclear. There are 13 residues in the CDR3. The germline V gene encodes CDR1 DFQATT and CDR2 SNEGSKA (reference sequence). Deletions cut 6 bases from V and 5 bases from J, with 13 bases between. CDR3 sequence reads: CSAAFIGNEKLFF. CDR3 nucleotide sequence: TGCAGTGCCGCGTTTATTGGGAATGAAAAACTGTTTTTT.

This sequence joins TRBV5-1 and TRBJ1-2; the D is unclear. The CDR3 contains 13 residues. Germline V gene sequence: CDR1 SGHRS, CDR2 YFSETQ. V gave up 4 bases and J gave up 0 bases, with 7 bases separating them. CDR3 in amino acids: CASSATTNYGYTF. The CDR3 DNA is TGCGCCAGCAGCGCGACAACTAACTATGGCTACACCTTC.

The chain has TRBV4-3 and TRBJ2-3, with D maybe TRBD2 (7 bases). V shed 0 bases and J shed 4 bases, with 14 bases lying between them. The CDR3 is made up of 16 amino acids. Germline values: CDR1 LGHNA, CDR2 YSLEER. This CDR3 is CASSQEGGGPADTQYF. The CDR3 DNA sequence: TGCGCCAGCAGCCAAGAAGGGGGGGGCCCCGCAGATACGCAGTATTTT.

The chain couples TRBV2 to TRBJ2-7, with a possible D match to TRBD1 (5 bases). Trimming removed 3 bases from V and 8 bases from J, with 8 bases in between. The CDR3 extends over 11 amino acids. Germline lookup yields CDR1 SNHLY and CDR2 FYNNEI. Written as DNA, the CDR3 is TGTGCCAGCAGTGAGGTGGACAAGCAGTACTTC. Protein sequence: CASSEVDKQYF.

The chain has TRBV20-1 and TRBJ2-1; 7 bases are a match to TRBD1. This CDR3 contains 12 residues. J gave up 7 bases and V 5 bases, and 5 bases lay outside the gene matches. Per germline, CDR1 DFQATT and CDR2 SNEGSKA (reference sequence). The CDR3 coding sequence is TGCAGTGCTCCACAGGGGCGAAATGAGCAGTTCTTC. Translating it yields CSAPQGRNEQFF.

Only a few counts were recorded for this clonotype. The J gene is TRBJ2-7, the V gene TRBV20-1; D may be TRBD1 or TRBD2 (6 bases each). V was clipped by 1 base and J by 0 bases, with 10 bases between them. The CDR3 sequence is 14 residues long. Germline-derived CDR1 and CDR2 are DFQATT and SNEGSKA (reference sequence). This CDR3 is CSARGEGGSYEQYF. The CDR3 DNA is TGCAGTGCTAGAGGAGAGGGGGGCTCCTACGAGCAGTACTTC.

J is TRBJ2-3 and V is TRBV29-1; D may be TRBD1 (5 bases). The V and J ends lost 4 bases and 2 bases respectively, with 13 bases between them. CDR3 size: 14 residues. Germline V gives CDR1 SQVTM, CDR2 ANQGSEA. The DNA of the CDR3 is TGCAGCGTTGTCGTGGGGCTTGACACAGATACGCAGTATTTT. Translating gives CSVVVGLDTDTQYF.

The table lists this clonotype with a few counts. This chain connects TRBV13 to TRBJ2-3; 8 positions agree with TRBD1. Germline values: CDR1 PRHDT, CDR2 FYEKMQ (reference sequence). The V segment lost 5 bases and the J segment 3 bases; nucleotides outside the gene matches: 10. The CDR3 runs to 16 residues. CDR3 in DNA: TGTGCCAGCAGCCCACAGGGGGTATCACCGACAGATACGCAGTATTTT. Encoded protein: CASSPQGVSPTDTQYF. Filled out from reference TRBV13 and TRBJ2-3, the complete variable domain reads AAGVIQSPRHLIKEKRETATLKCYPIPRHDTVYWYQQGPGQDPQFLISFYEKMQSDKGSIPDRFSAQQFSDYHSELNMSSLELGDSALYFCASSPQGVSPTDTQYFGPGTRLTVL.

The rearrangement joins TRBV4-1 to TRBJ2-3; 9 positions agree with TRBD1. Germline loops: CDR1 MGHRA, CDR2 YSYEKL. The junction had 8 bases not matched to a gene; V was cut back by 5 bases and J by 2 bases. The CDR3 totals 16 residues. CDR3 amino acids: CASSGPGQGHTDTQYF. The CDR3 coding sequence is TGCGCCAGCAGCGGACCGGGACAGGGCCACACAGATACGCAGTATTTT.

The CDR3 nucleotides are TGTGCCAGCACCCAATGGGGAGACACTGAAGCTTTCTTT. It codes for CASTQWGDTEAFF. J is TRBJ1-1 and V is TRBV25-1; D is undetermined. The V end lost 7 bases, the J end lost 3 bases, and 12 bases lay between the germline ends. Per germline, CDR1 MGHDK and CDR2 SYGVNS. The CDR3 length is 13 residues.

The genes are TRBV6-5 and TRBJ1-1; TRBD1 aligns across 7 bases. The germline V gene has CDR1 MNHEY and CDR2 SVGAGI. Trimming took 0 bases from V and 3 from J; bases not matched to a gene: 10. The CDR3 runs 17 residues. In DNA, the CDR3 is TGTGCCAGCAGTTACTCTGCTGGGACAGTTCATGACACTGAAGCTTTCTTT. This codes for CASSYSAGTVHDTEAFF.

This clonotype was counted between two and nine times. The chain joins TRBV20-1 to TRBJ1-2; D is unresolved. Germline loops: CDR1 DFQATT, CDR2 SNEGSKA (reference sequence). The length of the CDR3 is 14 residues. Trimming removed 1 base from V and 6 bases from J, with 15 bases in between. The CDR3 DNA is TGCAGTGCTAGAGGTGCGGGGTTTGGGCATGGCTACACCTTC. Its protein product is CSARGAGFGHGYTF.

As regards this clonotype: The junction departs from the called germline gene at one end, perhaps through a read error. The V call is TRBV15, the J call TRBJ1-5; D is unresolved. The CDR3 consists of 16 residues. Looked up from germline, CDR1 is LNHNV and CDR2 is YYDKDF (reference sequence). CDR3 amino acids: CAASRDRAGSNQPQHF. Here the CDR3 DNA reads TGTGCCGCCAGCAGAGATCGTGCCGGTAGCAATCAGCCCCAGCATTTT.

The chain employs TRBV7-9 and TRBJ2-1; D gene unclear. Germline lookup yields CDR1 SEHNR and CDR2 FQNEAQ (reference sequence). This CDR3 is built from 10 residues. The ends were cut back, 6 bases at V and 7 bases at J, with 4 bases in the middle. The CDR3 spells CASRKNEQFF. DNA for the CDR3: TGTGCCAGCAGAAAGAATGAGCAGTTCTTC.